Presented here are 20 T cell receptor beta chains from one specimen sequenced in a study of cytomegalovirus exposure and HLA in healthy donors listed by TCRdb under 2017. The library was obtained by the immunoSEQ multiplex PCR assay. For the multiplex PCR, a mixture combining 60 forward primers for TCR Vbeta segments and 13 reverse primers for TCR Jbeta segments was used. The source is immuneACCESS, and TCRdb retained only in-frame sequences with V and J called. Part of the clones is not carried over; for the studies checked, unresolved V genes explain less than half of this, and the remainder is unexplained. This sample comprises over 100,000 clones, about 70% of them detected only once. Around 4.8% of the sample goes to the ten largest clones. Sample: PBMCs. Receptors originate from a man aged 25 to 45 in good health and CMV-seropositive.

This chain joins TRBV2 and TRBJ2-1; a possible D gene is TRBD1 (6 bases). Germline V CDR1 and CDR2: SNHLY, FYNNEI. Trimming took off 6 bases at V and 0 bases at J, with 12 bases between the two ends. CDR3 size: 15 residues. CDR3 loop: CASRRTESSYNEQFF. The CDR3 region has the DNA TGTGCCAGCAGAAGGACAGAGAGCTCCTACAATGAGCAGTTCTTC.

The chain combines TRBV27 with TRBJ2-1, with 12 nucleotides matching TRBD1. The CDR3 has 14 amino acids. Germline V gives CDR1 MNHEY, CDR2 SMNVEV (reference sequence). J was trimmed by 7 bases and V by 8 bases; bases with no gene match: 6. The CDR3 nucleotides are TGTGCCAGCGGGGACAGGGGGCTTTATAATGAGCAGTTCTTC. Amino acids: CASGDRGLYNEQFF.

With regard to this clone: One end of the junction is discordant with germline, which a read error may explain. In DNA, the CDR3 is TGTGCCAGCAGCCCGGACAGGATGAACACTGGAGCTTTCTTT. Translated: CASSPDRMNTGAFF. The V gene is TRBV4-2, the J gene TRBJ1-1; 7 nucleotides line up with TRBD1. Germline V lookup: CDR1 LGHNA, CDR2 YNFKEQ. The CDR3 has 14 residues.

This chain joins TRBV5-6 and TRBJ2-2; tentatively, D is TRBD2 (7 bases). CDR3 length equals 17 residues. Germline V gene lookup returns CDR1 SGHDT and CDR2 YYEEEE. Trimming took 3 bases from V and 4 from J, leaving 19 bases between them. CDR3 amino acids: CASSSRLEGGPTGELFF. CDR3 nucleotides: TGTGCCAGCAGCTCCCGCCTCGAGGGGGGGCCCACCGGGGAGCTGTTTTTT.

Concerning this clone itself: At the DNA level, this CDR3 is encoded by other sequences in the same sample as well. This sequence joins TRBV14 and TRBJ2-1; perhaps TRBD2 as D (6 bases). Trimming cost V 3 bases and J 3 bases, with 9 bases left between them. Germline values: CDR1 SGHDN, CDR2 FVKESK. The CDR3 contains 14 residues. The CDR3 spells CASSQGTYYNEQFF. In DNA, the CDR3 is TGTGCCAGCAGCCAGGGGACTTACTACAATGAGCAGTTCTTC.

This clone has only a few counts. V usage is TRBV6-5 and J usage is TRBJ2-1; TRBD2 agrees at 7 bases. CDR3 length: 14 residues. Germline CDR1 reads MNHEY; CDR2 reads SVGAGI. With V trimmed by 6 bases and J by 2 bases, 4 bases remained unmatched. The CDR3 coding sequence is TGTGCCAGCAGCCGACTAGCAGCCTACAATGAGCAGTTCTTC. Translating it yields CASSRLAAYNEQFF.

This clone was seen only once. The rearrangement links TRBV7-2 to TRBJ1-1; TRBD1 is a possible D gene (6 bases). Germline V gene data show CDR1 as SGHTA and CDR2 as FQGNSA. The CDR3 is made up of 13 amino acids. The ends were cut back, 5 bases at V and 2 bases at J, with 9 bases in the middle. This CDR3 is CASSGQTNTEAFF. In nucleotides, the CDR3 is TGTGCCAGCAGCGGACAGACCAACACTGAAGCTTTCTTT.

V usage is TRBV30 and J usage is TRBJ1-3, with TRBD1 identical over 7 bases. The CDR3 sequence is 15 residues long. V lost 5 bases to trimming and J lost 4 bases; unmatched junction nucleotides: 11. Looked up from germline, CDR1 is GTSNPN and CDR2 is SVGIG (reference sequence). CDR3 region: CAWGVGQVGGNTIYF. CDR3 nucleotide sequence: TGTGCCTGGGGGGTTGGACAGGTGGGAGGAAACACCATATATTTT.

This clone was detected once. J is TRBJ1-3 and V is TRBV6-5, with D perhaps matching TRBD1 (5 bases). The germline gives CDR1 MNHEY, CDR2 SVGAGI. The CDR3 loop spans 14 amino acids. V lost 8 bases and J 0 bases, leaving 11 bases between the germline ends. The CDR3 protein is CASGQLYSGNTIYF. The CDR3 DNA reads TGTGCCAGCGGACAACTCTACTCTGGAAACACCATATATTTT.

This clone appeared a few times. The chain uses TRBV5-1 and TRBJ1-1; D is undetermined. V lost 4 bases, J lost 5 bases, and 12 bases lay in between. From germline, CDR1 is SGHRS and CDR2 YFSETQ. CDR3 length: 13 amino acids. The CDR3 DNA follows: TGCGCCAGCAGCGTGAACGAGGGTACTGAAGCTTTCTTT. It yields the protein CASSVNEGTEAFF. Filled out from reference TRBV5-1 and TRBJ1-1, the complete variable domain reads KAGVTQTPRYLIKTRGQQVTLSCSPISGHRSVSWYQQTPGQGLQFLFEYFSETQRNKGNFPGRFSGRQFSNSRSEMNVSTLELGDSALYLCASSVNEGTEAFFGQGTRLTVV.

This chain uses TRBV30 with TRBJ1-5; D not resolved. This CDR3 contains 15 residues. The V gene lost 0 bases and the J gene lost 0 bases, with 9 bases spanning the gap. Germline-derived CDR1 and CDR2 are GTSNPN and SVGIG (reference sequence). CDR3 nucleotide sequence: TGTGCCTGGAGTGTGGGTCACTATAGCAATCAGCCCCAGCATTTT. Its protein product is CAWSVGHYSNQPQHF.

This clone has more than one count but fewer than ten. The chain has TRBV19 and TRBJ2-4; D gene unclear. V lost 3 bases and J 8 bases, leaving 5 bases between the germline ends. Germline V CDR1 and CDR2: LNHDA, SQIVND (reference sequence). This CDR3 is 11 amino acids long. The CDR3: CASSIEDIQYF. CDR3 bases: TGTGCCAGTAGTATTGAGGACATTCAGTACTTC.

This chain connects TRBV5-1 to TRBJ1-6; D possibly corresponds to TRBD1 (6 bases). Trimming cost V 4 bases and J 0 bases, with 14 bases left between them. Per germline, CDR1 SGHRS and CDR2 YFSETQ. This CDR3 has 17 amino acids. CDR3 in DNA: TGCGCCAGCAGCACCCAGGGGCCGAGCTCCTATAATTCACCCCTCCACTTT. Amino acids: CASSTQGPSSYNSPLHF.

The rearrangement uses TRBV9 and TRBJ2-7, with 10 bases identical to TRBD2. This CDR3 spans 14 amino acids. Germline assignment: CDR1 SGDLS and CDR2 YYNGEE. Unmatched junction bases numbered 3, after V lost 2 bases and J lost 4 bases. CDR3 in amino acids: CASSVSGGLYEQYF. In nucleotides, the CDR3 is TGTGCCAGCAGCGTTAGCGGGGGGCTGTACGAGCAGTACTTC.

The V call is TRBV5-1, the J call TRBJ2-5; TRBD2 matches 8 bases. The V gene's germline CDR1 is SGHRS and CDR2 YFSETQ. V lost 4 bases and J lost 2; bases outside the gene matches: 7. The CDR3 has 15 residues. CDR3 sequence: CASSLQGGGQETQYF. CDR3 DNA: TGCGCCAGCAGCCTCCAGGGCGGGGGGCAAGAGACCCAGTACTTC. The full variable domain, completed using reference TRBV5-1 and TRBJ2-5, is KAGVTQTPRYLIKTRGQQVTLSCSPISGHRSVSWYQQTPGQGLQFLFEYFSETQRNKGNFPGRFSGRQFSNSRSEMNVSTLELGDSALYLCASSLQGGGQETQYFGPGTRLLVL.

The V gene is TRBV2, the J gene TRBJ2-2; 7 bases are shared with TRBD2. CDR1 is SNHLY, CDR2 FYNNEI, per germline. V was clipped by 5 bases and J by 6 bases; unmatched bases: 0. CDR3 length: 12 amino acids. This CDR3 reads CASSRGAGELFF. CDR3 DNA: TGTGCCAGCAGTCGGGGGGCCGGGGAGCTGTTTTTT.

This chain joins TRBV10-2 and TRBJ2-5; D might be TRBD2 (6 bases). The V and J ends lost 3 bases and 5 bases respectively, with 13 bases between them. The length of the CDR3 is 14 residues. CDR1 WSHSY and CDR2 SAAADI come from the germline V gene. CDR3 loop: CASSEATRGETQYF. The CDR3 bases are TGCGCCAGCAGTGAAGCGACCCGGGGGGAGACCCAGTACTTC.

The rearrangement joins TRBV5-5 to TRBJ2-7; 10 positions match TRBD1. Germline values: CDR1 SGHKS, CDR2 YYEKEE (reference sequence). V was pared by 4 bases and J by 3 bases, with 4 bases of the junction left unmatched. The CDR3 totals 14 residues. CDR3 coding DNA: TGTGCCAGCAGCCCTGGACAGGGGGACTACGAGCAGTACTTC. This translates into CASSPGQGDYEQYF.

The rearrangement uses TRBV19 and TRBJ1-2; 8 positions agree with TRBD1. Germline lookup yields CDR1 LNHDA and CDR2 SQIVND (reference sequence). V lost 9 bases and J lost 4; bases outside the gene matches: 10. This CDR3 has 14 residues. CDR3 nucleotide sequence: TGTGCCAGCGGCCAGGGGGCGGCGAGCTATGGCTACACCTTC. It is translated as CASGQGAASYGYTF.

This clone was observed a single time. One end of the junction is discordant with germline, which a read error may explain. The chain is built from TRBV7-9 and TRBJ1-4; no reliable D call. Germline-derived CDR1 and CDR2 are SEHNR and FQNEAQ (reference sequence). The CDR3 has 13 amino acids. In nucleotides, the CDR3 is TGTTCCAGCAGCTTCCGGGAGGGCGAAAAACTGTTTTTT. This codes for CSSSFREGEKLFF. Together with reference TRBV7-9 and TRBJ1-4, the CDR3 gives the full variable domain: DTGVSQNPRHKITKRGQNVTFRCDPISEHNRLYWYRQTLGQGPEFLTYFQNEAQLEKSRLLSDRFSAERPKGSFSTLEIQRTEQGDSAMYLCSSSFREGEKLFFGSGTQLSVL.